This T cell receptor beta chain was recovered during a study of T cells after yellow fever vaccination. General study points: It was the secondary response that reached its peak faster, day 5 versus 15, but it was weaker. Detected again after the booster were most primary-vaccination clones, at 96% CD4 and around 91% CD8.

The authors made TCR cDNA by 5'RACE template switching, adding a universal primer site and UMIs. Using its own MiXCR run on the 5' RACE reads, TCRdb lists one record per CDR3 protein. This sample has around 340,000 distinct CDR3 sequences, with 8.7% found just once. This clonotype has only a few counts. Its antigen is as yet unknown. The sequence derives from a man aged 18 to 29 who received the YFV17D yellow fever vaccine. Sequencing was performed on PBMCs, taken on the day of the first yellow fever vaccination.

The CDR3 spells CSAADPWSYGYTF. As DNA, the CDR3 is TGCAGTGCCGCCGATCCCTGGAGCTATGGCTACACCTTC. The chain recombines TRBV20-1 with TRBJ1-2; D unresolved. V was pared by 6 bases and J by 4 bases, with 15 bases between. Germline V lookup: CDR1 DFQATT, CDR2 SNEGSKA (reference sequence). This CDR3 region has 13 residues.